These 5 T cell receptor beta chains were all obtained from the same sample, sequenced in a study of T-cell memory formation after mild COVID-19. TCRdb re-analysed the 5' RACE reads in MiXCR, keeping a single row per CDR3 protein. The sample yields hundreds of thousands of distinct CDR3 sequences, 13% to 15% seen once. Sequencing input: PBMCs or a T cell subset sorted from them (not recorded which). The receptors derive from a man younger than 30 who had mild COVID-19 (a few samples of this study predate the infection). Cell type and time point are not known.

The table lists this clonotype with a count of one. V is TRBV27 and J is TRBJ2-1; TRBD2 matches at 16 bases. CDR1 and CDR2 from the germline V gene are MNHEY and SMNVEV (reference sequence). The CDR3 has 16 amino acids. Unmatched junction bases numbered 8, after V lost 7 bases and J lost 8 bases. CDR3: CASTPGLAGGRDEQFF. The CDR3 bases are TGTGCCAGCACCCCGGGACTAGCGGGGGGGCGCGATGAGCAGTTCTTC.

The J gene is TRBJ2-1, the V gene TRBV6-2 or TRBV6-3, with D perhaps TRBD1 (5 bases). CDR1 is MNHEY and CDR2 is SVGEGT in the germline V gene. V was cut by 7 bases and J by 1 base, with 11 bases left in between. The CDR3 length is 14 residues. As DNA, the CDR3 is TGTGCCAGCAAAATCTCAGGGTCCTACAATGAGCAGTTCTTC. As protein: CASKISGSYNEQFF.

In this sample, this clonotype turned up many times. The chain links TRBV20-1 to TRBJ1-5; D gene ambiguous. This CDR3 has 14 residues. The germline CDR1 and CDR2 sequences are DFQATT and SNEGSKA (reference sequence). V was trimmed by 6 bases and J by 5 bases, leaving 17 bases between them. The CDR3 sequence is CSAVKGKADQPQHF. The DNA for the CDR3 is TGCAGTGCGGTAAAAGGGAAGGCAGATCAGCCCCAGCATTTT.

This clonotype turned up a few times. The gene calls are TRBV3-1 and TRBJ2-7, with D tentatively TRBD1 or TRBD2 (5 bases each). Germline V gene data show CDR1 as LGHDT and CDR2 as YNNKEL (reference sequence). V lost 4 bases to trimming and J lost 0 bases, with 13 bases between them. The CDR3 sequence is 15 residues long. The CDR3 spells CASSPSGRGSYEQYV. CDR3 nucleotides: TGTGCCAGCAGCCCATCGGGACGGGGCTCCTACGAGCAGTACGTC.

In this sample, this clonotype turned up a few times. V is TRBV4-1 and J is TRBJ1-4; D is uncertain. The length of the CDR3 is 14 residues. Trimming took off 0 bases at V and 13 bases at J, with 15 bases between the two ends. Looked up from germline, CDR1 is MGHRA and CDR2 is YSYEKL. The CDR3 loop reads CASSQDMSHLSLFF. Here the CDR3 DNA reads TGCGCCAGCAGCCAAGACATGTCACATTTGTCACTGTTTTTT.